This paragraph reports one TCR beta chain. Antigen specificity is unknown. This sample was taken from a study of T cells in Graves' hyperthyroidism and ophthalmopathy. Amplification yielded TCR beta CDR3 regions, with RNA transcripts as the source. An initial round of RT-PCR targeting the TCR CDR3 relied on the HTBI primer set. TCRdb re-analysed the multiplex PCR reads in MiXCR, keeping a single row per CDR3 protein. The sample has around 600,000 distinct CDR3 sequences, just under 45% seen once. Those patients with uncontrolled infection, other autoimmune disease, pregnancy or lactation were excluded. The germline gives CDR1 SQVTM, CDR2 ANQGSEA. V was cut by 6 bases and J by 2 bases, with 16 bases left in between. The CDR3 contains 14 residues. General study points: Ophthalmopathy prediction by the model preceded onset by a median approximately six months. Most expanded thyroid clonotypes above 0.001 recurred in blood. Ophthalmopathy and stable hyperthyroidism were told apart by a 13 V-J model.

Sequenced: peripheral blood or thyroid tissue (not recorded which). This rearrangement joins TRBV29-1 to TRBJ2-5, with D perhaps TRBD2 (5 bases). The sequence came from an adult man with Graves' disease, either hyperthyroidism or ophthalmopathy (not recorded which). CDR3 in DNA: TGCAGCGTAGTATCCCGGGATACACAAGAGACCCAGTACTTC. Its translation: CSVVSRDTQETQYF.